These 7 T cell receptor beta chains came from one sample sequenced in a study of T cells in localized non-small cell lung cancer. Clones were read by immunoSEQ multiplex PCR, and TCRdb kept only the in-frame ones, dropping some. The sample has over 20,000 clones; 85% to 90% are singletons. This sample comprised PBMCs, obtained before any cancer treatment. The source is a woman aged 40 to 75 with stage II squamous cell lung carcinoma.

The chain carries TRBV19 and TRBJ2-2; 9 nucleotides line up with TRBD1. This CDR3 spans 16 amino acids. The J segment lost 3 bases and the V segment lost 4 bases, leaving 6 bases of the junction unmatched. Germline V gene data show CDR1 as LNHDA and CDR2 as SQIVND (reference sequence). The CDR3 DNA sequence: TGTGCCAGTAGTAGAAAGGGACAGGGTTACACCGGGGAGCTGTTTTTT. Translation gives CASSRKGQGYTGELFF.

This clone was observed a single time. The V call is TRBV4-1, the J call TRBJ1-5; no reliable D call. CDR3 length: 14 amino acids. Germline V gene data show CDR1 as MGHRA and CDR2 as YSYEKL. Trimming removed 1 base at V and 0 bases at J, with 4 bases between. CDR3 in DNA: TGCGCCAGCAGCCAAGGTTTTAGCAATCAGCCCCAGCATTTT. As protein: CASSQGFSNQPQHF.

The V and J genes are TRBV14 and TRBJ2-1, with D maybe TRBD2 (7 bases). Germline-derived CDR1 and CDR2 are SGHDN and FVKESK. This CDR3 has 15 amino acids. V shed 4 bases and J shed 7 bases, with 17 bases lying between them. This chain's CDR3 is CASSRGGGSLNEQFF. The CDR3 DNA sequence: TGTGCCAGCAGCCGGGGGGGCGGGAGTTTGAATGAGCAGTTCTTC.

This clone was seen only a few times. The DNA of the CDR3 is TGTGCCAGCAGCCCTGCCACGAACACCGGGGAGCTGTTTTTT. It yields the protein CASSPATNTGELFF. The chain combines TRBV5-4 with TRBJ2-2, with D unclear. Germline CDR1 SGHNT, CDR2 YYREEE (reference sequence). V lost 4 bases to trimming and J lost 0 bases, with 7 bases between them. The length of the CDR3 is 14 residues.

This clone has more than one count but fewer than ten. V and J are TRBV11-2 and TRBJ1-2; a possible D gene is TRBD1 (6 bases). Between the trimmed V and J ends, which lost 4 bases and 3 bases, there was a span of 9 bases. Germline values: CDR1 SGHAT, CDR2 FQNNGV. The CDR3 covers 13 residues. The DNA for the CDR3 is TGTGCCAGCAGCTCGACAGGATACTATGGCTACACCTTC. Translated: CASSSTGYYGYTF. Supplemented by reference TRBV11-2 and TRBJ1-2, the full variable domain reads EAGVAQSPRYKIIEKRQSVAFWCNPISGHATLYWYQQILGQGPKLLIQFQNNGVVDDSQLPKDRFSAERLKGVDSTLKIQPAKLEDSAVYLCASSSTGYYGYTFGSGTRLTVV.

This rearrangement joins TRBV15 to TRBJ1-2; no definite D call. The CDR3 consists of 14 residues. Germline CDR1 and CDR2: LNHNV and YYDKDF (reference sequence). Trimming cost V 0 bases and J 2 bases, with 7 bases left between them. The CDR3 protein is CATSRDLGNYGYTF. The CDR3 bases are TGTGCCACCAGCAGAGATCTGGGGAACTATGGCTACACCTTC.

This chain joins TRBV6-5 and TRBJ2-2; possible D gene TRBD1, 5 bases. Germline CDR1 reads MNHEY; CDR2 reads SVGAGI. Between the trimmed V and J ends, which lost 6 bases and 6 bases, there was a span of 14 bases. The CDR3 covers 14 residues. CDR3 protein: CASSRTQGPGELFF. The CDR3 nucleotides are TGTGCCAGCAGCCGTACGCAGGGCCCCGGGGAGCTGTTTTTT.